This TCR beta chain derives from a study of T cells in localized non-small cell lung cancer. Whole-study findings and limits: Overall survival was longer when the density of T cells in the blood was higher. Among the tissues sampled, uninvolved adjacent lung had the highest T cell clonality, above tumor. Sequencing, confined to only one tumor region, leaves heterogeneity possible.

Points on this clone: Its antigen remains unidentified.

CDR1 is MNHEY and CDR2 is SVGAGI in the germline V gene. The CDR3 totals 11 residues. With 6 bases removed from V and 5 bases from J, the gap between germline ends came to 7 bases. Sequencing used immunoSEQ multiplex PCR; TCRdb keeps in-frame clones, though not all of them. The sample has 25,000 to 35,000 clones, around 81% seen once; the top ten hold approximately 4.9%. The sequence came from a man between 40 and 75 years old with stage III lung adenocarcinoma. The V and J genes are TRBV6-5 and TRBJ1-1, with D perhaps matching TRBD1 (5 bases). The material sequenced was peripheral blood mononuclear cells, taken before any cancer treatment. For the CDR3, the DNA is TGTGCCAGCAGCCGGGGGACTGAAGCTTTCTTT. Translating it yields CASSRGTEAFF.